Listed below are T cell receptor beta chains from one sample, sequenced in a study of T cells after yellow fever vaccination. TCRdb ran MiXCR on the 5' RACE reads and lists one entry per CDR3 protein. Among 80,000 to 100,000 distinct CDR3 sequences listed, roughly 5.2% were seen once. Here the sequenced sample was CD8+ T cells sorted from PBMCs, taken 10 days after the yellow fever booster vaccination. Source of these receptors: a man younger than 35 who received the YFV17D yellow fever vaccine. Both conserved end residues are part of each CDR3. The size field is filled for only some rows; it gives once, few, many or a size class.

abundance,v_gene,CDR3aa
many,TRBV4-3,CASSQVRTGVTEAFF
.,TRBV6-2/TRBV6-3,CASSLGTTVNEQFF
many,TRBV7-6,CASSLGVGTGELFF
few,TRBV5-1,CASSWLGFMNTEAFF
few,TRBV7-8,CASTGGTGREKLFF
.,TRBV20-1,CSAPGGYTGELFF
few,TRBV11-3,CASSLNGGNNEQFF
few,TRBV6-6,CATPRPGRADTQYF
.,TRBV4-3,CASSPTRTLYLREETQYF
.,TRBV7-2,CASSPWTGKSYNEQFF
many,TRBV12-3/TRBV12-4,CASSFLPDGTDTQYF
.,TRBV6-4,CASSPGRGDTDTQYF
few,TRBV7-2,CASTAGLTLNQPQHF
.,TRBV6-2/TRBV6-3,CASSYSPVSYEQYF
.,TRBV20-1,CSARDKRTGLGDTEAFF
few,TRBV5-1,CASSFGPGGALADTQYF
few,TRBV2,CASVPPRKETQYF
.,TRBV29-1,CSVTFQQAPKRQDTQYF
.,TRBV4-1,CASSRGTANTGELFF
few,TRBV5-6,CASLDGGHSPLHF
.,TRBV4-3,CASSQDGLIPGGLFF
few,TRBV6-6,CASSSGQYNEQFF
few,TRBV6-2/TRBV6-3,CASSWETGELFF
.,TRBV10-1,CASSEGYTGELFF
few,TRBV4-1,CASSQVTGAGEQFF
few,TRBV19,CASSVTSGEYNEQFF
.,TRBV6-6,CASIRRGDFNSPLHF
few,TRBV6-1,CASSEGDSVSYGYTF
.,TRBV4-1,CASSPDRTGGTYEQYF
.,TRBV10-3,CAISEPGTSFEQFF
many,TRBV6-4,CASSGQGGRTDTQYF
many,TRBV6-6,CASSSHRDLRRDYGYTF
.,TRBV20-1,CSARDRDWMYNEQFF
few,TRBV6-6,CASSSSGTGWDEQFF
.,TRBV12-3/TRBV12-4,CASSPGLAGSNTQYF
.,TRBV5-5,CASSLAGTGDTIYF
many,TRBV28,CASSPGTGDANEQFF